One TCR beta chain is described in this entry. Its antigen is unknown. The CDR3 has 14 amino acids. The V end was cut by 2 bases, the J end by 7 bases, with 14 bases between. The germline CDR1 and CDR2 sequences are SNHLY and FYNNEI. Assay used: immunoSEQ multiplex PCR; TCRdb lists only in-frame clones, some missing. Of about 88,000 clones in the sample, approximately 80% were seen once. As to time point: baseline, week 1 (first vaccination visit). Regarding treatment: pre-vaccination baseline after standard-of-care therapy. This sample was taken from a study of a mutant IDH1 vaccine in newly diagnosed glioma. About the research overall: There were approximately 62% males and around 40% females among treated patients, whose mean age was about 44 years. Prior therapy was radiotherapy, temozolomide, or both; most received both. General study findings and limits: Changes in top peripheral clonotypes did not appear linked to pseudoprogression. Detectable vaccine-induced immune responses arose in 93.3% of patients.

This sequence originates from a man aged 35 to 55 with glioma. Some clones in this sample may be carry-over from other donors' samples. The input for sequencing was PBMCs, taken from a glioma patient treated with radiotherapy, temozolomide or both. The rearrangement links TRBV2 to TRBJ1-1; no firm D call. CDR3 nucleotides: TGTGCCAGCAGTGAATTCGTAGGGTACGGTGAAGCTTTCTTT. Encoded protein: CASSEFVGYGEAFF.